This TCR beta chain was profiled in a study of blood T cell repertoires in COVID-19. Germline V gene sequence: CDR1 SGHRS, CDR2 YFSETQ. The V end was cut by 4 bases, the J end by 2 bases, with 13 bases between. The CDR3 totals 14 residues. Libraries were prepared by immunoSEQ multiplex PCR; TCRdb keeps only in-frame clonotypes and omits some of them. The sample has roughly 320,000 clones; 70% to 90% are singletons. The TCR sequence derives from a human donor in a cohort sampled during active COVID-19. The sequencing input was peripheral blood. The chain couples TRBV5-1 to TRBJ2-7; no definite D call. The CDR3 here is CASSPTPETYEQYF. The CDR3 DNA reads TGCGCCAGCAGCCCGACACCGGAAACCTACGAGCAGTACTTC.